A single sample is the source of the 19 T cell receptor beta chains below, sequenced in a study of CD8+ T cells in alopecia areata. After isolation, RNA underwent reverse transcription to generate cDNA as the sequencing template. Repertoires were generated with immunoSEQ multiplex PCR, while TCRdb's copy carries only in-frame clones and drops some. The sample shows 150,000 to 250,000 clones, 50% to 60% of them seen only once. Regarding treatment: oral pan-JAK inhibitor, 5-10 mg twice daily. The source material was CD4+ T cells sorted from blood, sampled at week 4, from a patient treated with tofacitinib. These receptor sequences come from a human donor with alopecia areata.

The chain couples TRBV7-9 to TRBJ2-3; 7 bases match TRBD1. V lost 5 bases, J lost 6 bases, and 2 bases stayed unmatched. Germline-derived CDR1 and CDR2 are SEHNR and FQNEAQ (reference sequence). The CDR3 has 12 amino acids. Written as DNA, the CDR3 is TGTGCCAGCAGCCCGACAGGGGATACGCAGTATTTT. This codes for CASSPTGDTQYF.

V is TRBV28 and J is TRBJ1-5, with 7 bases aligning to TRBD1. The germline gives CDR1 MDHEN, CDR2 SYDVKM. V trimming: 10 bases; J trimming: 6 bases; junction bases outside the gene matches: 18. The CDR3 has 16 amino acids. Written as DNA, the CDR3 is TGTGCCATTTCAGAGAGTGGACAGGCTTTGGGTCAGCCCCAGCATTTT. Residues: CAISESGQALGQPQHF.

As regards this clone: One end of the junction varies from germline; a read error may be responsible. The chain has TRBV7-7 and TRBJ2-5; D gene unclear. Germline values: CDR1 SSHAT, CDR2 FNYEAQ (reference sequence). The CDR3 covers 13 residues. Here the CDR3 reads CASSLAMQETQYF. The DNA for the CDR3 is TGTGCTAGCAGCTTAGCCATGCAAGAGACCCAGTACTTC.

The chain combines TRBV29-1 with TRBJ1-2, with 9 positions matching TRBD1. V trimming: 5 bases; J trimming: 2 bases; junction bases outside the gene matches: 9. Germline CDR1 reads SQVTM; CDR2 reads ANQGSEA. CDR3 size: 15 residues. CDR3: CSVKDRGRQNYGYTF. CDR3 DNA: TGCAGCGTTAAGGACAGGGGACGTCAGAACTATGGCTACACCTTC.

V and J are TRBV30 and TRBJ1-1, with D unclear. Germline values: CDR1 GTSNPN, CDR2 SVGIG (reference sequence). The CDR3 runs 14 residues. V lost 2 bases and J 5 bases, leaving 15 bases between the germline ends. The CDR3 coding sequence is TGTGCCTGGAGTAGTGACCCCGGAAGAACTGAAGCTTTCTTT. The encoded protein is CAWSSDPGRTEAFF. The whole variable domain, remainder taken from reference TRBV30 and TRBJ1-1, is SQTIHQWPATLVQPVGSPLSLECTVEGTSNPNLYWYRQAAGRGLQLLFYSVGIGQISSEVPQNLSASRPQDRQFILSSKKLLLSDSGFYLCAWSSDPGRTEAFFGQGTRLTVV.

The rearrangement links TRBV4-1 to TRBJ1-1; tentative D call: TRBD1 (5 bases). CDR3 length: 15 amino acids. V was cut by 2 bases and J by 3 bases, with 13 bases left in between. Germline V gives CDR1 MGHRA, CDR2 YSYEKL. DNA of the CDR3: TGCGCCAGCAGCCAACCCGGACAAAGGGACACTGAAGCTTTCTTT. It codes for CASSQPGQRDTEAFF.

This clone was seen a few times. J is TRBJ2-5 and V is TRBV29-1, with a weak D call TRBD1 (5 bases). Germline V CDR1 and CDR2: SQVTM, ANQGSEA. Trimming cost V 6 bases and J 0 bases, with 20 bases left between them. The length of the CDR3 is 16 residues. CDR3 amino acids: CSVGYPRRQHQETQYF. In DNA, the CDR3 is TGCAGCGTGGGGTATCCACGGCGACAGCACCAAGAGACCCAGTACTTC.

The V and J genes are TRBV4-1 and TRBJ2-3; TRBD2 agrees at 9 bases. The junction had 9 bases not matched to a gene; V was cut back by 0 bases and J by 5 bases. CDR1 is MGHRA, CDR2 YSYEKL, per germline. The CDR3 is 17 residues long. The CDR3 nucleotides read TGCGCCAGCAGCCAAGATCGGTCTAGCGGGGTTGAAGATACGCAGTATTTT. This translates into CASSQDRSSGVEDTQYF.

This chain's CDR3 is CASSLGRFPNQPQHF. In DNA form, the CDR3 reads TGTGCCAGCAGCTTAGGAAGGTTCCCCAATCAGCCCCAGCATTTT. The chain links TRBV7-2 to TRBJ1-5; no definite D call. CDR1 and CDR2 from the germline V gene are SGHTA and FQGNSA. The V end lost 1 base, the J end lost 3 bases, and 10 bases lay between the germline ends. The length of the CDR3 is 15 residues.

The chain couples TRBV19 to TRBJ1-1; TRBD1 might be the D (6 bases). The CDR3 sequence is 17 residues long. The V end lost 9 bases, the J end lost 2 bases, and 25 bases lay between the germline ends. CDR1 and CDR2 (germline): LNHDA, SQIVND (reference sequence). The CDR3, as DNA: TGTGCCAGCATCGGACCCGGGGGGGGCAGGGGCAACACTGAAGCTTTCTTT. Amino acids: CASIGPGGGRGNTEAFF.

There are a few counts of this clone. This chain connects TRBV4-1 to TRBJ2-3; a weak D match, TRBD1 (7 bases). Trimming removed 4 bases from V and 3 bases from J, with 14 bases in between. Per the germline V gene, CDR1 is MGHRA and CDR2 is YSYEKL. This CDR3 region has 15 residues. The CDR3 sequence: CASSRGDRNTDTQYF. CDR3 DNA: TGCGCCAGCAGCCGGGGGGACAGAAATACAGATACGCAGTATTTT.

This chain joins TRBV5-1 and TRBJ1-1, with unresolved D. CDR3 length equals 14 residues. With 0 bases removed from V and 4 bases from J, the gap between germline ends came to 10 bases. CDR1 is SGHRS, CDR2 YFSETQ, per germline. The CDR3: CASSLDAEGTEAFF. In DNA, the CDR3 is TGCGCCAGCAGCTTGGATGCCGAGGGCACTGAAGCTTTCTTT.

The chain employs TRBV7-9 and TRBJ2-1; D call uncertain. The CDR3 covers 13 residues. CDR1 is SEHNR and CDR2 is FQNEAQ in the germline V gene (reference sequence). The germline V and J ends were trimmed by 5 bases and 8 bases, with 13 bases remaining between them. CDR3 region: CASSRPPSDEQFF. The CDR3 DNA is TGTGCCAGCAGCCGACCCCCCAGTGATGAGCAGTTCTTC.

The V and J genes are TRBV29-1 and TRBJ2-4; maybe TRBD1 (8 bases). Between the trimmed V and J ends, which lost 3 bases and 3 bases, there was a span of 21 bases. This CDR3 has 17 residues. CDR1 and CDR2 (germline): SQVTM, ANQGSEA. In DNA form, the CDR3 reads TGCAGCGTTGATTGGACAGGGAATGCGGGGGTCAAAAACATTCAGTACTTC. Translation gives CSVDWTGNAGVKNIQYF. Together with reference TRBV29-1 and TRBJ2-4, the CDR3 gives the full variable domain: SAVISQKPSRDICQRGTSLTIQCQVDSQVTMMFWYRQQPGQSLTLIATANQGSEATYESGFVIDKFPISRPNLTFSTLTVSNMSPEDSSIYLCSVDWTGNAGVKNIQYFGAGTRLSVL.

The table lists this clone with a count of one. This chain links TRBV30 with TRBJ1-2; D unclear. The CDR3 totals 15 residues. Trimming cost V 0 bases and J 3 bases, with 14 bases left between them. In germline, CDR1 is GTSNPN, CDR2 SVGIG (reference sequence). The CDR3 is CAWSVRTLRYYGYTF. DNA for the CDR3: TGTGCCTGGAGTGTAAGGACTTTACGCTACTATGGCTACACCTTC.

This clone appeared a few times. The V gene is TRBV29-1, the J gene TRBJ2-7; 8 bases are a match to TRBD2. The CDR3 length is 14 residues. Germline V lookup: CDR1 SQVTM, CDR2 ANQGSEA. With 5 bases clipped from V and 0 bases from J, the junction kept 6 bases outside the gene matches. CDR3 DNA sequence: TGCAGCGTTAAAACAGCGGGGGCCTCCTACGAGCAGTACTTC. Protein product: CSVKTAGASYEQYF.

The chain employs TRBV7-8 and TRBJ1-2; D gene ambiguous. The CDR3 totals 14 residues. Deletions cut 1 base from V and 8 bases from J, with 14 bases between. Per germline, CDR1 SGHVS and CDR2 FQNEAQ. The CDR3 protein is CASSLGSGSWGYTF. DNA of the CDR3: TGTGCCAGCAGCTTAGGGTCGGGTTCCTGGGGCTACACCTTC.

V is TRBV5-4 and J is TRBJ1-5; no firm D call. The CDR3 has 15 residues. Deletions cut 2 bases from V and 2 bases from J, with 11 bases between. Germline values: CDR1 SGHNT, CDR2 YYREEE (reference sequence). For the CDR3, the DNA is TGTGCCAGCAGCTTAAGGGAGAAGGGCAATCAGCCCCAGCATTTT. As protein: CASSLREKGNQPQHF.

CDR3 in amino acids: CAWSLGGNTEAFF. The CDR3 nucleotides are TGTGCCTGGAGTCTCGGGGGGAACACTGAAGCTTTCTTT. The rearrangement joins TRBV30 to TRBJ1-1; the D gene is possibly TRBD1 (5 bases). The length of the CDR3 is 13 residues. V lost 2 bases and J 1 base, leaving 8 bases between the germline ends. CDR1 is GTSNPN and CDR2 is SVGIG in the germline V gene (reference sequence).